The rows below give T cell receptor beta chains drawn from one sample of a study of blood T cell repertoires in COVID-19. Assay used: immunoSEQ multiplex PCR; TCRdb lists only in-frame clones, some missing. This sample has about 200,000 clones; around nine tenths occur once, and the top ten carry around 0.5%. The sample consisted of peripheral blood. Receptors originate from a man in his fifties or sixties with acute or convalescent COVID-19. The CDR3 runs from the conserved cysteine through the conserved F or W. The order of the fields is V gene, D gene, J gene, CDR3 protein. D genes are given only for firm matches.

v_gene: TRBV7-9; d_gene: .; j_gene: TRBJ1-1; CDR3aa: CASSLVLSEAFF
v_gene: TRBV10-1; d_gene: .; j_gene: TRBJ2-7; CDR3aa: CASSLTSTSQQYF
v_gene: TRBV24-1; d_gene: TRBD1; j_gene: TRBJ2-3; CDR3aa: CATSDKGARGTDTQYF
v_gene: TRBV7-9; d_gene: .; j_gene: TRBJ1-3; CDR3aa: CASSSPSLGNTIYF
v_gene: TRBV10-2; d_gene: TRBD1; j_gene: TRBJ2-2; CDR3aa: CASSPRDRVLTGELFF
v_gene: TRBV5-1; d_gene: .; j_gene: TRBJ2-6; CDR3aa: CASSLAGFRQGLSGANVLTF
v_gene: TRBV6-6; d_gene: TRBD2; j_gene: TRBJ2-7; CDR3aa: CASSSPQRGTYEQYF
v_gene: TRBV28; d_gene: .; j_gene: TRBJ1-2; CDR3aa: CASRERSGYTF
v_gene: TRBV5-4; d_gene: TRBD2; j_gene: TRBJ2-3; CDR3aa: CASSLNPGGADTQYF
v_gene: TRBV6-4; d_gene: TRBD1; j_gene: TRBJ2-6; CDR3aa: CASSPDRVAGANVLTF
v_gene: TRBV11-3; d_gene: .; j_gene: TRBJ1-5; CDR3aa: CASSSSGSYSNQPQHF
v_gene: TRBV28; d_gene: .; j_gene: TRBJ1-2; CDR3aa: CASSFGQTIYGYTF
v_gene: TRBV19; d_gene: TRBD1; j_gene: TRBJ2-5; CDR3aa: CASSKTTGGGETQYF
v_gene: TRBV6-4; d_gene: .; j_gene: TRBJ1-5; CDR3aa: CASSVDTNQPQHF
v_gene: TRBV9; d_gene: TRBD1; j_gene: TRBJ1-2; CDR3aa: CASSGHEGANYGYTF
v_gene: TRBV19; d_gene: .; j_gene: TRBJ1-5; CDR3aa: CASSPRDSEYSNQPQHF
v_gene: TRBV11-2; d_gene: TRBD1; j_gene: TRBJ1-2; CDR3aa: CASSQGTGGVYGYTF
v_gene: TRBV28; d_gene: TRBD2; j_gene: TRBJ2-7; CDR3aa: CASRGRAAGLFYEQYF
v_gene: TRBV3-1/TRBV3-2; d_gene: .; j_gene: TRBJ2-7; CDR3aa: CASSRVLGSYEQYF
v_gene: TRBV5-5; d_gene: TRBD1; j_gene: TRBJ1-5; CDR3aa: CASSRQGGQPQHF
v_gene: TRBV11-2; d_gene: .; j_gene: TRBJ1-3; CDR3aa: CASSLDGPSGNTIYF
v_gene: TRBV2; d_gene: .; j_gene: TRBJ1-3; CDR3aa: CASSEGRHGNTIYF
v_gene: TRBV20-1; d_gene: .; j_gene: TRBJ2-2; CDR3aa: CSASGGSRANTGELFF
v_gene: TRBV28; d_gene: .; j_gene: TRBJ1-5; CDR3aa: CASSGQEAPRNQPQHF
v_gene: TRBV28; d_gene: .; j_gene: TRBJ1-5; CDR3aa: CASHKPVGPQPQHF
v_gene: TRBV14; d_gene: TRBD1; j_gene: TRBJ2-5; CDR3aa: CASSHSPGTGFATQYF
v_gene: TRBV28; d_gene: TRBD1; j_gene: TRBJ2-7; CDR3aa: CASSSPGTGVRVGWYF
v_gene: TRBV28; d_gene: .; j_gene: TRBJ2-3; CDR3aa: CASSQAPQGFTDTQYF
v_gene: TRBV7-8; d_gene: .; j_gene: TRBJ2-1; CDR3aa: CASSLGQGQNEQFF
v_gene: TRBV28; d_gene: .; j_gene: TRBJ2-5; CDR3aa: CASSPAETQYF
v_gene: TRBV7-8; d_gene: .; j_gene: TRBJ2-3; CDR3aa: CASSSEGRDWPTDTQYF
v_gene: TRBV30; d_gene: .; j_gene: TRBJ1-1; CDR3aa: CAWTGERTEAFF
v_gene: TRBV7-2; d_gene: .; j_gene: TRBJ1-1; CDR3aa: CASSLATGTETEAFF
v_gene: TRBV7-9; d_gene: .; j_gene: TRBJ2-1; CDR3aa: CASRGVGPLKYNEQFF
v_gene: TRBV18; d_gene: TRBD1; j_gene: TRBJ2-7; CDR3aa: CASSSTGMYEQYF
v_gene: TRBV4-2; d_gene: .; j_gene: TRBJ1-2; CDR3aa: CASSQESRDEVGYTF
v_gene: TRBV6-2/TRBV6-3; d_gene: .; j_gene: TRBJ1-5; CDR3aa: CASSRAGSNQPQHF
v_gene: TRBV27; d_gene: TRBD1; j_gene: TRBJ1-2; CDR3aa: CASSLSPQGEENGYTF
v_gene: TRBV14; d_gene: TRBD1; j_gene: TRBJ1-6; CDR3aa: CASSQGGQGTPLHF
v_gene: TRBV7-3; d_gene: .; j_gene: TRBJ2-1; CDR3aa: CASSLFGRSSYNEQFF
v_gene: TRBV2; d_gene: TRBD2; j_gene: TRBJ2-1; CDR3aa: CASNRDYSNEQFF
v_gene: TRBV4-3; d_gene: TRBD1; j_gene: TRBJ1-4; CDR3aa: CASSQVQGAWEKLFF
v_gene: TRBV27; d_gene: TRBD2; j_gene: TRBJ2-2; CDR3aa: CASSPGTSGTTGELFF
v_gene: TRBV10-3; d_gene: TRBD1; j_gene: TRBJ1-6; CDR3aa: CAIHPGGTENSPLHF
v_gene: TRBV6-5; d_gene: .; j_gene: TRBJ2-1; CDR3aa: CASSQLGDSYNEQFF
v_gene: TRBV28; d_gene: TRBD2; j_gene: TRBJ2-2; CDR3aa: CASSFGTSPTGELFF
v_gene: TRBV5-6; d_gene: TRBD1; j_gene: TRBJ1-2; CDR3aa: CASSPTGGYGYTF
v_gene: TRBV5-4; d_gene: .; j_gene: TRBJ2-5; CDR3aa: CASSPLFGEESETQYF
v_gene: TRBV29-1; d_gene: .; j_gene: TRBJ2-3; CDR3aa: CSVERETYTDTQYF
v_gene: TRBV11-2; d_gene: TRBD1; j_gene: TRBJ2-1; CDR3aa: CASSLETGGDNEQFF